The entry that follows covers one TCR beta chain sequence. V trimming: 8 bases; J trimming: 4 bases; junction bases outside the gene matches: 9. Germline lookup yields CDR1 MNHEY and CDR2 SVGAGI. CDR3 length equals 14 residues. The sample is drawn from a study of blood T cell repertoires in COVID-19. The authors' processing: Reference gene primer amplification yielded estimated nucleated cell counts. The table came from immunoSEQ multiplex PCR; TCRdb's copy has only in-frame clones and leaves some out. V and J calls and clone size come straight from that table; D and trimming were deduced from the DNA. Here the sample spans fewer than 200,000 clones, 81% being singletons. Enrolled through a virtual design, the participants were between roughly 18 and 90 years of age and came from about two dozen US areas.

The sequence derives from a woman aged 35 to 49 with acute COVID-19. The sequenced material came from PBMCs or T cells enriched from blood (not recorded which). The V gene is TRBV6-5, the J gene TRBJ2-7; 9 bases fit TRBD2. The CDR3 protein is CASGAGGPWYEQYF. CDR3 DNA: TGTGCCAGCGGGGCGGGAGGGCCGTGGTACGAGCAGTACTTC.